The source of this TCR beta chain is a study of control samples from healthy donors and cancer patients. The V gene lost 4 bases and the J gene lost 2 bases, with 7 bases spanning the gap. Germline V gene sequence: CDR1 SQVTM, CDR2 ANQGSEA. The CDR3 is 12 residues long. Repertoires were generated with immunoSEQ multiplex PCR, while TCRdb's copy carries only in-frame clones and drops some. The sample includes about 74,000 clones, approximately 90% seen only once; the top ten take around 5.7%. Sequences were obtained from blood. J is TRBJ2-3 and V is TRBV29-1; TRBD1 is a possible D gene (5 bases). The sequence was collected from a woman in her fifties or sixties in good health. For the CDR3, the DNA is TGCAGCGTTGGCAGGGACACAGATACGCAGTATTTT. As protein: CSVGRDTDTQYF.